This passage covers 14 T cell receptor beta chains from one sample sequenced in a study of T cell repertoires in cytomegalovirus infection. No antigen has been assigned to these receptors. TCRdb reprocessed the reads via MiXCR and lists one record per CDR3 protein. The table shows roughly 70,000 distinct CDR3 sequences, with 20% occurring only once. The sequenced sample was CD8+ T cells from cultured PBMCs, obtained from culture after CMV antigen stimulation. These receptors were obtained from a human donor in good health (CMV status not recorded). Some clones in this sample may be carry-over from other donors' samples.

This clonotype occurred a few times. The chain carries TRBV27 and TRBJ1-2; possibly TRBD1 for D (6 bases). This CDR3 spans 13 amino acids. Germline CDR1 and CDR2: MNHEY and SMNVEV (reference sequence). Trimming took 4 bases from V and 5 from J, leaving 11 bases between them. Here the CDR3 DNA reads TGTGCCAGCAGTTCGACAGGTCCTTATGGCTACACCTTC. As protein: CASSSTGPYGYTF.

Only a few counts were recorded for this clonotype. The V call is TRBV10-2, the J call TRBJ2-7; the D gene is possibly TRBD1 (5 bases). This CDR3 comprises 11 residues. The V end lost 7 bases, the J end lost 7 bases, and 11 bases lay between the germline ends. Germline CDR1 WSHSY, CDR2 SAAADI. The CDR3 nucleotides are TGCGCCAGCACGCAGGGTCTGGAGCAGTACTTC. It specifies CASTQGLEQYF.

This clonotype was counted a few times. This chain links TRBV7-9 with TRBJ1-1; no definite D call. Trimming pared 3 bases from V and 5 bases from J, leaving 13 bases between. This CDR3 has 14 residues. Germline-derived CDR1 and CDR2 are SEHNR and FQNEAQ (reference sequence). CDR3 region: CASSFIGLGTEAFF. The CDR3 nucleotides are TGTGCCAGCAGCTTCATAGGATTAGGGACTGAAGCTTTCTTT.

This clonotype was detected many times. The chain combines TRBV11-2 with TRBJ1-2; TRBD1 aligns across 8 bases. Germline assignment: CDR1 SGHAT and CDR2 FQNNGV. CDR3 length equals 15 residues. V was clipped by 5 bases and J by 0 bases; unmatched bases: 5. CDR3 sequence: CASSPPDRANYGYTF. CDR3 sequence (DNA): TGTGCCAGCAGCCCCCCGGACAGGGCTAACTATGGCTACACCTTC.

The chain recombines TRBV6-1 with TRBJ1-1; TRBD1 matches 9 bases. V gave up 3 bases and J gave up 0 bases; unmatched junction bases: 11. The CDR3 has 18 residues. Per the germline V gene, CDR1 is MNHNS and CDR2 is SASEGT. The CDR3 DNA is TGTGCCAGCAGTGAGGGGGTACCCAGGACAGGGGTGAACACTGAAGCTTTCTTT. It encodes CASSEGVPRTGVNTEAFF.

This clonotype was observed a handful of times. V and J are TRBV7-2 and TRBJ1-1, with no clear D. Trimming took 1 base from V and 3 from J, leaving 6 bases between them. From germline, CDR1 is SGHTA and CDR2 FQGNSA. This CDR3 has 13 amino acids. CDR3 in DNA: TGTGCCAGCAGCTTAGTATGGGACACTGAAGCTTTCTTT. Protein sequence: CASSLVWDTEAFF.

The gene calls are TRBV15 and TRBJ1-4; D is perhaps TRBD1 (6 bases). V was shortened by 2 bases and J by 4 bases, with 14 bases between the two germline ends. CDR1 and CDR2 (germline): LNHNV, YYDKDF (reference sequence). This CDR3 comprises 16 residues. CDR3 residues: CATSRSRTVHNEKLFF. The CDR3 coding sequence is TGTGCCACCAGCAGATCCCGGACAGTTCATAATGAAAAACTGTTTTTT.

This clonotype came up many times. This rearrangement joins TRBV7-2 to TRBJ2-1, with 11 bases that match TRBD1. This CDR3 has 15 residues. V lost 5 bases to trimming and J lost 6 bases; unmatched junction nucleotides: 6. CDR1 SGHTA and CDR2 FQGNSA come from the germline V gene. The CDR3 bases are TGTGCCAGCAGCCCCCGGGACAGGGGGGGCAATGAGCAGTTCTTC. Its translation: CASSPRDRGGNEQFF.

CDR3 residues: CASSFLTEGPYEQYF. As DNA, the CDR3 is TGTGCCAGCAGCTTCTTGACAGAGGGCCCCTACGAGCAGTACTTC. V gene TRBV7-9 combines with J gene TRBJ2-7; perhaps D is TRBD1 or TRBD2 (5 bases each). CDR3 size: 15 residues. Germline CDR1 SEHNR, CDR2 FQNEAQ (reference sequence). The V gene lost 3 bases and the J gene lost 2 bases, with 14 bases spanning the gap.

This clonotype was counted only a few times. The rearrangement joins TRBV7-9 to TRBJ2-7; the D is unclear. The CDR3 consists of 13 residues. Trimming removed 4 bases from V and 0 bases from J, with 7 bases in between. CDR1 is SEHNR, CDR2 FQNEAQ, per germline (reference sequence). The CDR3 DNA reads as TGTGCCAGCAGCTCCAGGAACTCCTACGAGCAGTACTTC. It codes for CASSSRNSYEQYF.

The gene calls are TRBV7-8 and TRBJ2-3; 9 bases are a match to TRBD2. With V trimmed by 5 bases and J by 3 bases, 3 bases remained unmatched. The CDR3 totals 14 residues. Germline values: CDR1 SGHVS, CDR2 FQNEAQ. The CDR3 coding sequence is TGTGCCAGCAGCGCGGGGGGGAGGACAGATACGCAGTATTTT. Translation: CASSAGGRTDTQYF.

V usage is TRBV24-1 and J usage is TRBJ1-1; D is perhaps TRBD1 (5 bases). Germline V CDR1 and CDR2: KGHDR, SFDVKD. Trimming left V 3 bases short and J 5 bases short, with 6 bases between. CDR3 length: 12 amino acids. Here the CDR3 DNA reads TGTGCCACCAGTGATGGGGGGACTGAAGCTTTCTTT. Translating gives CATSDGGTEAFF.

The sample holds many counts of this clonotype. The chain combines TRBV7-2 with TRBJ2-3; D unclear. The V end was cut by 5 bases, the J end by 3 bases, with 15 bases between. The CDR3 totals 15 residues. Per the germline V gene, CDR1 is SGHTA and CDR2 is FQGNSA. The CDR3 here is CASSRLVLGTDTQYF. For the CDR3, the DNA is TGTGCCAGCAGCCGTTTAGTTTTGGGTACAGATACGCAGTATTTT.

This clonotype was observed many times. The chain has TRBV7-2 and TRBJ1-1; D uncertain. The CDR3 length is 14 residues. With 0 bases removed from V and 5 bases from J, the gap between germline ends came to 10 bases. Germline CDR1 reads SGHTA; CDR2 reads FQGNSA. This CDR3 is CASSLALGLTEAFF. CDR3 bases: TGTGCCAGCAGCTTAGCTTTGGGGTTAACTGAAGCTTTCTTT.